The clone carrying this T cell receptor beta chain was recorded once. The method was immunoSEQ multiplex PCR; TCRdb's version includes in-frame clones alone and lacks a portion of them. The sample contains around 170,000 clones, more than 90% of which appear only once. This record comes from a study of control samples from healthy donors and cancer patients. V lost 1 base to trimming and J lost 2 bases, with 10 bases between them. Germline CDR1 is SGHRS and CDR2 is YFSETQ. The length of the CDR3 is 14 residues. The sequence derives from a man younger than 40 in good health. The gene calls are TRBV5-1 and TRBJ2-7, with D possibly being TRBD1 (5 bases). The sample comprised blood. The CDR3 sequence is CASSLTGPTYEQYF. The CDR3 DNA reads as TGCGCCAGCAGCTTGACAGGACCAACCTACGAGCAGTACTTC. Full variable domain (outside the CDR3, taken from reference TRBV5-1 and TRBJ2-7): KAGVTQTPRYLIKTRGQQVTLSCSPISGHRSVSWYQQTPGQGLQFLFEYFSETQRNKGNFPGRFSGRQFSNSRSEMNVSTLELGDSALYLCASSLTGPTYEQYFGPGTRLTVT.